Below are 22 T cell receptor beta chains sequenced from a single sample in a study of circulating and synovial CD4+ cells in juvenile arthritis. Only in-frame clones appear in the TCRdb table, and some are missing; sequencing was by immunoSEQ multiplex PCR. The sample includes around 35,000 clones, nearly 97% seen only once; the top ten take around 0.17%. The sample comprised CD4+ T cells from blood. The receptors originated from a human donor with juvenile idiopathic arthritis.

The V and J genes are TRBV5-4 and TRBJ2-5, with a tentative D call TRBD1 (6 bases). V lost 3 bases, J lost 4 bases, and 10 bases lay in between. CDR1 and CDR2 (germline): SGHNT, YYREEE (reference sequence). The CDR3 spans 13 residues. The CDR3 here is CASSSQGRETQYF. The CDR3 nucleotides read TGTGCCAGCAGCTCCCAGGGGAGAGAGACCCAGTACTTC.

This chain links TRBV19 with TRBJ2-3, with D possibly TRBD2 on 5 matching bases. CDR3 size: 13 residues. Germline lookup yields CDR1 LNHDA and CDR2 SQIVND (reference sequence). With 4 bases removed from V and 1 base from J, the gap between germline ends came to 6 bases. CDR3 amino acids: CASSTGGTDTQYF. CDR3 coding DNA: TGTGCCAGTAGTACCGGGGGCACAGATACGCAGTATTTT.

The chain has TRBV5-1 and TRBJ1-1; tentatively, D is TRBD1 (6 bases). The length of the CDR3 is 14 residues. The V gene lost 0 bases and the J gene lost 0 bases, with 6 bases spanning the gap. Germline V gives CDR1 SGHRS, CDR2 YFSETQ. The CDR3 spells CASSLDRVNTEAFF. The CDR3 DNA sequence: TGCGCCAGCAGCTTGGACAGGGTGAACACTGAAGCTTTCTTT.

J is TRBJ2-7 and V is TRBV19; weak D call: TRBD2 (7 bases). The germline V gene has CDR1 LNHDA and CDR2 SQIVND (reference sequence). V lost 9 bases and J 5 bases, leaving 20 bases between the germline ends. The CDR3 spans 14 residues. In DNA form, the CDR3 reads TGTGCCAGCCGGAGGGGAGGGGGTTGGGACGAGCAGTACTTC. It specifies CASRRGGGWDEQYF. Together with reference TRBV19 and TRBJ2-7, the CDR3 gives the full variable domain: DGGITQSPKYLFRKEGQNVTLSCEQNLNHDAMYWYRQDPGQGLRLIYYSQIVNDFQKGDIAEGYSVSREKKESFPLTVTSAQKNPTAFYLCASRRGGGWDEQYFGPGTRLTVT.

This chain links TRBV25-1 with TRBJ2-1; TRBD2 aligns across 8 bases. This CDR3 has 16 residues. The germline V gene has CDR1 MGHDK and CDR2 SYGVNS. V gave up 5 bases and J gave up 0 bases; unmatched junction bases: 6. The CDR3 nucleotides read TGTGCCAGCAGTCCTACTAGCGGAAGCTCCTACAATGAGCAGTTCTTC. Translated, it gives CASSPTSGSSYNEQFF.

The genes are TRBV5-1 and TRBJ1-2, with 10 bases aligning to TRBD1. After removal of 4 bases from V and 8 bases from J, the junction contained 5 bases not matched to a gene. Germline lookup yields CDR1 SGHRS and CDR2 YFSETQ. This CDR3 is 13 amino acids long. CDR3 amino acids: CASSHGTGEGYTF. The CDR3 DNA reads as TGCGCCAGCAGCCACGGGACAGGGGAGGGCTACACCTTC.

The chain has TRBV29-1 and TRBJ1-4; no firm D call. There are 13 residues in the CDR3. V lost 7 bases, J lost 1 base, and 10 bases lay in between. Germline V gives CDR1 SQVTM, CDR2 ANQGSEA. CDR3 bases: TGCAGCGCGGTACAGCAAACTAATGAAAAACTGTTTTTT. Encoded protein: CSAVQQTNEKLFF.

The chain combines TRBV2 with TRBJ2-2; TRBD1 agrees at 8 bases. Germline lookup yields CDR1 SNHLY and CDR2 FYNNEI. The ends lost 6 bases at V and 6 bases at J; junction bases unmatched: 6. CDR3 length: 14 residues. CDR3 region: CASSPRTGSGELFF. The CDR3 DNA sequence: TGTGCCAGCAGCCCCCGGACAGGGTCCGGGGAGCTGTTTTTT.

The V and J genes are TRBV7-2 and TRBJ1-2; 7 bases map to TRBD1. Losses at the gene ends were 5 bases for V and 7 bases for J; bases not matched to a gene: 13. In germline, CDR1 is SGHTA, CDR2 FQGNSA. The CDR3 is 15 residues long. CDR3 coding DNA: TGTGCCAGCAGCCGAGACAGGGTATATTCTGTTGGCTACACCTTC. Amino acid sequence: CASSRDRVYSVGYTF.

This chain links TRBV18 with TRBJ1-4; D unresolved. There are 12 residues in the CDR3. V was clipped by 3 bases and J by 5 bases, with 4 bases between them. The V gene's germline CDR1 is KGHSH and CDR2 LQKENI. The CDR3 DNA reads TGTGCCAGCTCACCGAGAAATGAAAAACTGTTTTTT. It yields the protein CASSPRNEKLFF.

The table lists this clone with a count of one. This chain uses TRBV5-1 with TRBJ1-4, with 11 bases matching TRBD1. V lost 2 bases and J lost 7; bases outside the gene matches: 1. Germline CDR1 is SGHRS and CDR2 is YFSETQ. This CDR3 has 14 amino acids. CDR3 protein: CASSLGTGGEKLFF. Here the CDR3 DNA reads TGCGCCAGCAGCTTAGGGACAGGGGGTGAAAAACTGTTTTTT. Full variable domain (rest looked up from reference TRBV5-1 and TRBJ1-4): KAGVTQTPRYLIKTRGQQVTLSCSPISGHRSVSWYQQTPGQGLQFLFEYFSETQRNKGNFPGRFSGRQFSNSRSEMNVSTLELGDSALYLCASSLGTGGEKLFFGSGTQLSVL.

CDR3 sequence reads: CASSLTGAYGYTF. In DNA, the CDR3 is TGTGCCAGCAGCCTCACAGGGGCTTACGGCTACACCTTC. V is TRBV9 and J is TRBJ1-2; 7 bases are shared with TRBD1. The germline V gene encodes CDR1 SGDLS and CDR2 YYNGEE. Germline trimming cut 4 bases from V and 8 bases from J; bases unmatched to any gene: 8. The CDR3 runs to 13 residues.

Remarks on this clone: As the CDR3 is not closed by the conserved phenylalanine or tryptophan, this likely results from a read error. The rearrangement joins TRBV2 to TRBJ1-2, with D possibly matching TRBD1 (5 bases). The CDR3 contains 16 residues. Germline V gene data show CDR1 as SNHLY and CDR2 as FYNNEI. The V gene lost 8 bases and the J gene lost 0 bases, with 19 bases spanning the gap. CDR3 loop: CASLFGGGIANYGYTL. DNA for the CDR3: TGTGCCAGCCTCTTCGGCGGGGGGATAGCTAACTATGGCTACACCCTC.

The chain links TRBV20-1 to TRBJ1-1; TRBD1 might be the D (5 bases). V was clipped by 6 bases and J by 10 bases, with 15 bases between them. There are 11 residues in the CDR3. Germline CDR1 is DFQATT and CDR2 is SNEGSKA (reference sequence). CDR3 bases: TGCAGTGCCTCAGGGTCCTCCGGAGCTTTCTTT. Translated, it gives CSASGSSGAFF.

The CDR3 loop is CASSNRPGQGLSSYGYTF. Here the CDR3 DNA reads TGTGCCAGCAGCAATCGGCCCGGACAGGGGCTATCCTCCTATGGCTACACCTTC. The rearrangement uses TRBV5-4 and TRBJ1-2; 9 nucleotides line up with TRBD1. The CDR3 totals 18 residues. Germline values: CDR1 SGHNT, CDR2 YYREEE (reference sequence). V was pared by 4 bases and J by 4 bases, with 17 bases of the junction left unmatched. Based on the CDR3 plus reference TRBV5-4 and TRBJ1-2, the full variable domain is ETGVTQSPTHLIKTRGQQVTLRCSSQSGHNTVSWYQQALGQGPQFIFQYYREEENGRGNFPPRFSGLQFPNYSSELNVNALELDDSALYLCASSNRPGQGLSSYGYTFGSGTRLTVV.

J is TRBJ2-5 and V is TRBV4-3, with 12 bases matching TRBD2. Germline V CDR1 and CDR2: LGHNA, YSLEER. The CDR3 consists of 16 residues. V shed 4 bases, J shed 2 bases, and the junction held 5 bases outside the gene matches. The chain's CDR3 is CASSPRLAGGQETQYF. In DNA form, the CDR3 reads TGCGCCAGCAGCCCTAGGCTAGCGGGGGGGCAAGAGACCCAGTACTTC.

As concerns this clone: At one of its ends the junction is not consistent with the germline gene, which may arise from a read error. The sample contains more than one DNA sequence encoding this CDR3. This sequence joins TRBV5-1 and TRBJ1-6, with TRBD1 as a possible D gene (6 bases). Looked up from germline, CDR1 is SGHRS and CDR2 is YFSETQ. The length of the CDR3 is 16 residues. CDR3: CASSLGAGVGDSPLHF. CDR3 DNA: TGCGCCAGCAGCTTGGGTGCAGGGGTTGGGGATTCCCCCCTCCACTTT.

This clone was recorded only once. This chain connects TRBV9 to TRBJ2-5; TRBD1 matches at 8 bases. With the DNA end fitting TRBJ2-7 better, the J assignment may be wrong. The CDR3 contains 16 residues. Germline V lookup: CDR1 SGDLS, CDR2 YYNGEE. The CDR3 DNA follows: TGTGCCAGCAGTAGAAATCTCGGGACAGGTACCTACGAGCAGTACTTC. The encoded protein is CASSRNLGTGTYEQYF.

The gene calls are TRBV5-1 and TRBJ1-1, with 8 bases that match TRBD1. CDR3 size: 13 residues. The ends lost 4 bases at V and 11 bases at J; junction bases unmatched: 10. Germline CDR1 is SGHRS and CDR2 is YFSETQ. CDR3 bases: TGCGCCAGCAGCCGGGACAGGTCCTTCTCCGCTTTCTTT. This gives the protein CASSRDRSFSAFF.

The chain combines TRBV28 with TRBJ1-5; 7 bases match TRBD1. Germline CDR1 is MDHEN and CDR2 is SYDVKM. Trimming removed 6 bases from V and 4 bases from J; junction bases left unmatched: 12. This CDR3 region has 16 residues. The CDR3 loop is CASSYRQGPYNQPQHF. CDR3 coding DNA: TGTGCCAGCAGCTACCGACAGGGACCCTATAATCAGCCCCAGCATTTT.

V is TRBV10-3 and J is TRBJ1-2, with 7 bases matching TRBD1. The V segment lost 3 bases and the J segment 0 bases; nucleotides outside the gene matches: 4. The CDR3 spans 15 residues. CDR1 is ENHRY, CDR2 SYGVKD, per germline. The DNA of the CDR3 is TGTGCCATCAGTGAAACGACAGGGCCTAACTATGGCTACACCTTC. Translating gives CAISETTGPNYGYTF.

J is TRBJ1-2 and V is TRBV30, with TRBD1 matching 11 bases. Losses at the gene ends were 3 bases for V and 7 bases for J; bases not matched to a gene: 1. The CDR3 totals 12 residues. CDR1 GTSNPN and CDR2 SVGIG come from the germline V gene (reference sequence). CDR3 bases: TGTGCCTGGAGGGGGACAGGGGGTGGCTACACCTTC. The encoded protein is CAWRGTGGGYTF.